This T cell receptor beta chain was sequenced for a study of blood T cell repertoires in COVID-19. On the study more broadly: Spain, Italy and the United States supplied samples that represented acute and convalescent COVID-19.

Libraries were prepared by immunoSEQ multiplex PCR; TCRdb keeps only in-frame clonotypes and omits some of them. The data show 250,000 to 350,000 clones, approximately 88% seen once. Germline V gene data show CDR1 as MDHEN and CDR2 as SYDVKM. The V and J ends lost 5 bases and 5 bases respectively, with 12 bases between them. CDR3 length: 13 amino acids. The sequenced sample was peripheral blood. The rearrangement joins TRBV28 to TRBJ2-5, with D maybe TRBD2 (6 bases). The origin of this receptor is a human donor with COVID-19, enrolled during active disease. The donor label of this sample is uncertain. The CDR3 nucleotides read TGTGCCAGCAGTGCCCCCGGGGGTGAGACCCAGTACTTC. It codes for CASSAPGGETQYF.